This T cell receptor (beta chain) was retrieved from a study of cytomegalovirus exposure and HLA in healthy donors. Study-wide points: Prior analysis indicated that the majority of TCR beta V segments exhibited productivity approximately 90% or approximately 30% of the time. Accurate prediction of HLA-A and HLA-B alleles (for most subjects) was reportedly achieved from TCR beta sequences.

On this clone itself: What it binds is unknown. Germline and junction disagree at one end, which may indicate a read error.

Donors sampled were nominally healthy, though unrecorded immune exposures were likely. PCR used 60 Vbeta primers and 13 Jbeta primers. TCRdb's copy holds only in-frame clones and misses some; the assay was immunoSEQ multiplex PCR. The profile shows some 190,000 clones, approximately 84% of them singletons. Germline V gives CDR1 SGHNT, CDR2 YYREEE (reference sequence). CDR3 length equals 16 residues. The clonotype comes from a girl between 10 and 17 years old in good health and CMV-seropositive. J is TRBJ2-1 and V is TRBV5-4; 11 bases match TRBD2. Sequenced: PBMCs. In DNA form, the CDR3 reads TGTGCCAGCAGCGAACCTAGCGGGAGGTCCTTCAATGAGCAGTTCTTC. This sequence encodes CASSEPSGRSFNEQFF.